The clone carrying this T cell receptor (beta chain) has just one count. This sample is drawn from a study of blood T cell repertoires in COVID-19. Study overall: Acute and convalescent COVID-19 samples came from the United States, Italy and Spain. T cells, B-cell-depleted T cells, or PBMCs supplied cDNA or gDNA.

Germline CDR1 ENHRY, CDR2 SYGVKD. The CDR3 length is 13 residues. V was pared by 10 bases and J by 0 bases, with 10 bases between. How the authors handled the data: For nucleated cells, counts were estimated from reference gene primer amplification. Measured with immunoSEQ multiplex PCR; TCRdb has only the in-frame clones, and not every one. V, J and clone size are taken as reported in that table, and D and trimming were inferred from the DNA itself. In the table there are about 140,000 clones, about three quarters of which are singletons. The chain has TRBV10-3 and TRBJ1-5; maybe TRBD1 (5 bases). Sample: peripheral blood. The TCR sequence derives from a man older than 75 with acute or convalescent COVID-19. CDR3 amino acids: CASRRDSNQPQHF. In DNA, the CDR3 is TGTGCCAGCCGCAGGGATAGCAATCAGCCCCAGCATTTT.